The TCR beta chain under discussion was sequenced for a study of T cells in localized non-small cell lung cancer. This clone is termed medium-sized. Antigen unknown. Produced via immunoSEQ multiplex PCR; TCRdb's table is partial and in-frame only. The sample consists of fewer than 3,000 clones, about 32% of them appearing once. Whole-study results and caveats: A denser population of T cells in blood accompanied longer overall survival. Median around 56 top-100 tumor clones were shared with paired adjacent lung. Sequencing was limited to one tumor region, leaving the possibility of heterogeneity open. Uninvolved adjacent lung showed higher T cell clonality than tumor.

With V trimmed by 2 bases and J by 0 bases, 7 bases remained unmatched. From germline, CDR1 is MNHGY and CDR2 SAAAGT. CDR3 length: 17 amino acids. This specimen was lung tumor tissue, taken before any cancer treatment. This TCR derives from a man aged 40 to 75 with stage II lung adenocarcinoma. V usage is TRBV6-8 and J usage is TRBJ1-1; the match to TRBD1 covers 9 bases. Written as DNA, the CDR3 is TGTGCCAGCAGTTACGGGGGGGGACAGGGCCTGAACACTGAAGCTTTCTTT. Its translation: CASSYGGGQGLNTEAFF.